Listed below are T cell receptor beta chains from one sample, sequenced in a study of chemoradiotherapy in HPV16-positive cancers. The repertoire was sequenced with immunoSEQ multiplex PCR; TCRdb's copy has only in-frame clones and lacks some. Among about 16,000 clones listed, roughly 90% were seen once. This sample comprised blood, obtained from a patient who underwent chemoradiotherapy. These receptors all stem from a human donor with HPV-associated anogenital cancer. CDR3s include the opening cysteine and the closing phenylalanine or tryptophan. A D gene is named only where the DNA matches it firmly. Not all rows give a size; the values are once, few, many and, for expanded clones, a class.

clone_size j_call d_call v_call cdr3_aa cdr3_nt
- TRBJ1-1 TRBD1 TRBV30 CAWAGQGWTEAFF TGTGCCTGGGCGGGACAGGGGTGGACTGAAGCTTTCTTT
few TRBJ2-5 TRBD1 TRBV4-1 CASSQVGAGGETQYF TGCGCCAGCAGCCAAGTGGGGGCAGGGGGAGAGACCCAGTACTTC
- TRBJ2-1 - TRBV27 CASSTAAYNEQFF TGTGCCAGCAGTACAGCGGCCTACAATGAGCAGTTCTTC
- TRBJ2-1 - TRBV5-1 CASSSGDRSNEQFF TGCGCCAGCAGCTCGGGGGACCGGTCGAATGAGCAGTTCTTC
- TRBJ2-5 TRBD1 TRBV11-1 CASSLWTGDAETQYF TGTGCCAGCAGCTTATGGACAGGGGATGCGGAGACCCAGTACTTC
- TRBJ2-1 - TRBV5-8 CASSLGPSIYNEQFF TGTGCCAGCAGCTTGGGGCCGAGCATTTACAATGAGCAGTTCTTC
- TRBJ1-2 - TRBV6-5 CASSYSKRGAFYGYTF TGTGCCAGCAGTTACTCGAAGCGGGGGGCCTTTTATGGCTACACCTTC
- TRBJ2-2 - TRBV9 CASSVRTGELFF TGTGCCAGCAGCGTACGCACCGGGGAGCTGTTTTTT
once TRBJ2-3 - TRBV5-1 CASSLNAGTDTQYF TGCGCCAGCAGCTTAAATGCAGGGACAGATACGCAGTATTTT
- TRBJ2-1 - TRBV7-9 CASSITYGEPSSYNEQFF TGTGCCAGCAGCATCACCTATGGGGAACCGAGCTCCTACAATGAGCAGTTCTTC
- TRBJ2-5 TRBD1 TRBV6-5 CASSYDGAGGETQYF TGTGCCAGCAGTTACGACGGGGCAGGGGGAGAGACCCAGTACTTC
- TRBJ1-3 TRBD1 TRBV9 CASSVSGGAYRGNTIYF TGTGCCAGCAGCGTATCAGGGGGCGCTTACCGTGGAAACACCATATATTTT
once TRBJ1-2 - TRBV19 CASSILAGGNGYTF TGTGCCAGTAGTATCCTGGCAGGCGGCAACGGCTACACCTTC
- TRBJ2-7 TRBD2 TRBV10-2 CASSDIAGVLEQYF TGCGCCAGCAGCGATATAGCGGGGGTCCTCGAGCAGTACTTC
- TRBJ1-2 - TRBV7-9 CASSPWASSDGYTF TGTGCCAGCAGCCCTTGGGCCTCATCGGATGGCTACACCTTC